Listed here are 9 T cell receptor beta chains from one sample, sequenced in a study of sequential checkpoint blockade in melanoma. Some clones are missing from TCRdb's copy, which holds only in-frame ones; the method was immunoSEQ multiplex PCR. The sample yields nearly 9,000 clones, 20% to 25% seen once. Documented treatment: randomized to nivolumab then ipilimumab (arm A) or the reverse (arm B). This sample comprised tumor tissue (inferred from file names), obtained from a patient given nivolumab and ipilimumab in sequence. These receptors were collected from a human donor with melanoma.

The rearrangement uses TRBV18 and TRBJ2-1; 16 nucleotides agree with TRBD2. Germline assignment: CDR1 KGHSH and CDR2 LQKENI. This CDR3 contains 21 residues. V shed 6 bases and J 5 bases; nucleotides not matched to a gene: 19. For the CDR3, the DNA is TGTGCCAGCTCGCACCCTGCCGGGGGACTAGCGGGGGGGCAAGGTGACAATGAGCAGTTCTTC. It codes for CASSHPAGGLAGGQGDNEQFF. The whole variable domain, filled in from reference TRBV18 and TRBJ2-1, reads NAGVMQNPRHLVRRRGQEARLRCSPMKGHSHVYWYRQLPEEGLKFMVYLQKENIIDESGMPKERFSAEFPKEGPSILRIQQVVRGDSAAYFCASSHPAGGLAGGQGDNEQFFGPGTRLTVL.

This clone is categorized as medium-sized (0.01 to 0.1%). V gene TRBV2 combines with J gene TRBJ2-5, with TRBD2 identical over 14 bases. Unmatched junction bases numbered 7, after V lost 10 bases and J lost 0 bases. The V gene's germline CDR1 is SNHLY and CDR2 FYNNEI. CDR3 length: 16 amino acids. The CDR3 loop reads CANRGLAGGNQETQYF. Written as DNA, the CDR3 is TGTGCCAACCGAGGACTAGCGGGGGGCAACCAAGAGACCCAGTACTTC. Combining the CDR3 with reference TRBV2 and TRBJ2-5 gives the whole variable domain EPEVTQTPSHQVTQMGQEVILRCVPISNHLYFYWYRQILGQKVEFLVSFYNNEISEKSEIFDDQFSVERPDGSNFTLKIRSTKLEDSAMYFCANRGLAGGNQETQYFGPGTRLLVL.

This clone was seen a few times. V usage is TRBV28 and J usage is TRBJ1-1; the D gene is possibly TRBD1 (5 bases). The V gene's germline CDR1 is MDHEN and CDR2 SYDVKM. The length of the CDR3 is 14 residues. V was cut by 7 bases and J by 6 bases, with 18 bases left in between. CDR3 residues: CASNPGGSRSEAFF. CDR3 DNA sequence: TGTGCCAGCAACCCGGGGGGGAGCAGGTCTGAAGCTTTCTTT.

This clone has at least ten counts. CDR3 DNA: TGTGCCAGCAGCCGACCGGCAGGGGCGGGTGAAAAACTGTTTTTT. Its protein product is CASSRPAGAGEKLFF. The rearrangement uses TRBV11-3 and TRBJ1-4; D is possibly TRBD1 (6 bases). CDR1 is SGHNT, CDR2 YENEEA, per germline. This CDR3 comprises 15 residues. V dropped 5 bases and J dropped 7 bases, with 17 bases sitting between them.

This clone turned up a few times. This chain joins TRBV6-8 and TRBJ2-2; D call uncertain. The V end was cut by 7 bases, the J end by 2 bases, with 17 bases between. Germline V CDR1 and CDR2: MNHGY, SAAAGT. CDR3 length: 16 residues. The CDR3 loop reads CASKGLTDLNTGELFF. The CDR3 bases are TGTGCCAGCAAGGGCCTCACGGATTTAAACACCGGGGAGCTGTTTTTT.

Here the CDR3 DNA reads TGCGCCAGCAGTTCTCAAAGGGGACAGGTATCGAACACCGGGGAGCTGTTTTTT. Protein sequence: CASSSQRGQVSNTGELFF. This chain connects TRBV10-2 to TRBJ2-2; 8 bases map to TRBD1. Germline V CDR1 and CDR2: WSHSY, SAAADI. The CDR3 consists of 18 residues. Trimming removed 5 bases from V and 0 bases from J; junction bases left unmatched: 11.

This clone was seen only a few times. This chain connects TRBV6-8 to TRBJ2-6; possible D gene TRBD2, 5 bases. This CDR3 has 15 residues. CDR1 is MNHGY and CDR2 is SAAAGT in the germline V gene. Trimming removed 6 bases at V and 0 bases at J, with 9 bases between. CDR3 sequence reads: CASSRGSSGANVLTF. CDR3 coding DNA: TGTGCCAGCAGCCGAGGGAGCTCTGGGGCCAACGTCCTGACTTTC.

This clone has just a few counts. The CDR3 bases are TGTGCCAGTAGTATTCAGGACAGGGCCCGCACAGATACGCAGTATTTT. It yields the protein CASSIQDRARTDTQYF. The chain is built from TRBV19 and TRBJ2-3; TRBD1 matches at 8 bases. V was pared by 3 bases and J by 1 base, with 6 bases of the junction left unmatched. The CDR3 consists of 16 residues. CDR1 and CDR2 (germline): LNHDA, SQIVND (reference sequence). The whole variable domain, remainder taken from reference TRBV19 and TRBJ2-3, is DGGITQSPKYLFRKEGQNVTLSCEQNLNHDAMYWYRQDPGQGLRLIYYSQIVNDFQKGDIAEGYSVSREKKESFPLTVTSAQKNPTAFYLCASSIQDRARTDTQYFGPGTRLTVL.

V is TRBV19 and J is TRBJ1-1, with D possibly TRBD1 on 6 matching bases. Per the germline V gene, CDR1 is LNHDA and CDR2 is SQIVND (reference sequence). V dropped 5 bases and J dropped 8 bases, with 15 bases sitting between them. The CDR3 runs 13 residues. Written as DNA, the CDR3 is TGTGCCAGTAGTTTATCGGGGGCCGCAGAAGCTTTCTTT. Amino acids: CASSLSGAAEAFF.